Presented here are 18 T cell receptor beta chains from one specimen sequenced in a study of CD8+ T cells in alopecia areata (dated by TCRdb to the late 2010s). Libraries were prepared through the immunoSEQ multiplex PCR assay. For TCR sequencing, RNA was extracted from every sample and reverse transcribed into cDNA to serve as template. TCRdb provides this immuneACCESS table in a form limited to in-frame rearrangements. Some clones are lacking; in checked studies, under half of them reflect an unresolved V gene, and why the rest are absent is not known. For this sample the table gives about 180,000 clones, of which roughly 50% were detected only once. The ten largest account for approximately 10% of the sample. The label giving this sample's time point can be read as: about 25 weeks on oral tofacitinib. The sample's treatment or condition, from its label and the paper: oral pan-JAK inhibitor, 5-10 mg twice daily.

The sample here was CD8+ T cells sorted from blood, taken at week 24, from a patient treated with tofacitinib. All receptors come from a human donor with alopecia areata.

V is TRBV15 and J is TRBJ2-7; TRBD1 agrees at 7 bases. CDR1 and CDR2 (germline): LNHNV, YYDKDF (reference sequence). The V gene end was trimmed by 5 bases and the J gene end by 4 bases; junction bases not matched to a gene: 5. CDR3 length equals 13 residues. The CDR3 DNA is TGTGCCACCAGCGAGGGACAGACTTACGAGCAGTACTTC. It codes for CATSEGQTYEQYF.

V is TRBV19 and J is TRBJ2-7, with 7 positions matching TRBD1. CDR3 length: 14 amino acids. V lost 5 bases, J lost 3 bases, and 7 bases stayed unmatched. Per germline, CDR1 LNHDA and CDR2 SQIVND (reference sequence). The CDR3 here is CASSPLGQDYEQYF. In DNA, the CDR3 is TGTGCCAGTAGTCCGCTAGGACAGGACTACGAGCAGTACTTC.

CDR3 residues: CASSQSQGPGAEAFF. In DNA form, the CDR3 reads TGCGCCAGCAGCCAATCTCAGGGGCCGGGCGCTGAAGCTTTCTTT. The V call is TRBV4-3, the J call TRBJ1-1; maybe TRBD1 (6 bases). The germline V gene encodes CDR1 LGHNA and CDR2 YSLEER. V lost 2 bases and J lost 6, with 16 bases in between. CDR3 length: 15 residues.

The rearrangement links TRBV4-1 to TRBJ1-2; D perhaps matches TRBD1 (6 bases). The CDR3 extends over 15 amino acids. Germline V CDR1 and CDR2: MGHRA, YSYEKL. The ends were cut back, 1 base at V and 4 bases at J, with 13 bases in the middle. The DNA for the CDR3 is TGCGCCAGCAGCCAAGGAGCCGGGACAACCTATGGCTACACCTTC. Translation gives CASSQGAGTTYGYTF.

This clone turned up a few times. V gene TRBV10-3 combines with J gene TRBJ1-2, with D possibly matching TRBD1 (6 bases). Germline V CDR1 and CDR2: ENHRY, SYGVKD. The CDR3 has 13 residues. Trimming shortened V by 6 bases and J by 2 bases, and 10 bases separated the two germline ends. The CDR3, as DNA: TGTGCCATCAGGGCAGGGGACAACTATGGCTACACCTTC. As protein: CAIRAGDNYGYTF.

This clone occurred a few times. The DNA for the CDR3 is TGTGCCAGCAGTTCCAGCCTGGGTAGCAATCAGCCCCAGCATTTT. Translated: CASSSSLGSNQPQHF. This chain joins TRBV27 and TRBJ1-5, with unresolved D. V lost 4 bases and J lost 0, with 10 bases in between. The germline gives CDR1 MNHEY, CDR2 SMNVEV (reference sequence). The CDR3 length is 15 residues.

The CDR3 nucleotides are TGTGCCAGCAGCTTAGGGCCGGGGACAGAGAATCAGCCCCAGCATTTT. This gives the protein CASSLGPGTENQPQHF. V is TRBV7-9 and J is TRBJ1-5, with 7 bases identical to TRBD1. The germline V gene encodes CDR1 SEHNR and CDR2 FQNEAQ (reference sequence). The CDR3 is 16 amino acids. V gave up 1 base and J gave up 4 bases; unmatched junction bases: 7.

The chain carries TRBV9 and TRBJ2-1, with TRBD2 identical over 7 bases. The CDR3 has 16 residues. Germline-derived CDR1 and CDR2 are SGDLS and YYNGEE. The V and J ends lost 0 bases and 2 bases, in that order; junction bases with no gene match: 5. The CDR3 sequence is CASSVGTSRTYNEQFF. The CDR3 nucleotides read TGTGCCAGCAGCGTAGGGACTAGTCGAACCTACAATGAGCAGTTCTTC.

V usage is TRBV6-1 and J usage is TRBJ2-7; tentative D call: TRBD2 (6 bases). The CDR3 runs 16 residues. V gave up 3 bases and J gave up 3 bases, with 18 bases separating them. The germline V gene encodes CDR1 MNHNS and CDR2 SASEGT. CDR3 region: CASSDRFGGGVYEQYF. CDR3 DNA sequence: TGTGCCAGCAGTGATCGTTTTGGTGGCGGGGTCTACGAGCAGTACTTC.

The chain recombines TRBV27 with TRBJ1-6; maybe TRBD1 (6 bases). V was pared by 8 bases and J by 7 bases, with 18 bases between. The length of the CDR3 is 15 residues. CDR1 is MNHEY, CDR2 SMNVEV, per germline (reference sequence). The CDR3, as DNA: TGTGCCAGCGGCAATAGGGGACATAGCAATTCACCCCTCCACTTT. This translates into CASGNRGHSNSPLHF.

This clone turned up a few times. V and J are TRBV7-2 and TRBJ1-5, with unresolved D. The germline CDR1 and CDR2 sequences are SGHTA and FQGNSA. V was pared by 8 bases and J by 4 bases, with 18 bases between. The CDR3 sequence is 15 residues long. CDR3 protein: CASGQDSFRNQPQHF. CDR3 DNA: TGTGCCAGCGGTCAGGACTCATTTAGGAATCAGCCCCAGCATTTT.

The DNA for the CDR3 is TGTGCCTGGAGTACCGGAGACAGAGTCGAATTCTACAATGAGCAGTTCTTC. It translates to CAWSTGDRVEFYNEQFF. The rearrangement joins TRBV30 to TRBJ2-1; a weak D match, TRBD1 (5 bases). In germline, CDR1 is GTSNPN, CDR2 SVGIG (reference sequence). This CDR3 comprises 17 residues. The germline V and J ends were trimmed by 2 bases and 3 bases, with 20 bases remaining between them.

The chain uses TRBV15 and TRBJ1-1; tentative D call: TRBD1 (6 bases). Deletions cut 3 bases from V and 2 bases from J, with 10 bases between. The CDR3 sequence is 14 residues long. Germline lookup yields CDR1 LNHNV and CDR2 YYDKDF (reference sequence). CDR3 in DNA: TGTGCCACCAGCAGCTCCGGGACAAACACTGAAGCTTTCTTT. Encoded protein: CATSSSGTNTEAFF.

The chain employs TRBV5-5 and TRBJ2-3; D unresolved. CDR3 length: 17 amino acids. Germline V lookup: CDR1 SGHKS, CDR2 YYEKEE (reference sequence). V lost 2 bases to trimming and J lost 3 bases, with 19 bases between them. CDR3: CASSFSKLDPSTDTQYF. The CDR3 nucleotides are TGTGCCAGCAGCTTCAGCAAATTGGACCCGTCAACAGATACGCAGTATTTT.

This clone was detected a few times. This chain connects TRBV29-1 to TRBJ2-7; TRBD2 agrees at 8 bases. The CDR3 is 12 residues long. Trimming removed 5 bases from V and 3 bases from J; junction bases left unmatched: 3. The germline gives CDR1 SQVTM, CDR2 ANQGSEA. DNA for the CDR3: TGCAGCGTTCGGGAGGGGCGCTACGAGCAGTACTTC. It codes for CSVREGRYEQYF.

This chain links TRBV7-2 with TRBJ2-7; 12 bases are a match to TRBD2. The CDR3 sequence is 15 residues long. Germline V gene lookup returns CDR1 SGHTA and CDR2 FQGNSA. The V gene end was trimmed by 3 bases and the J gene end by 4 bases; junction bases not matched to a gene: 4. The DNA for the CDR3 is TGTGCCAGCAGCTTGCTAGCGGGGGGGCGATACGAGCAGTACTTC. Translating gives CASSLLAGGRYEQYF.

This clone has just one count. The V call is TRBV6-6, the J call TRBJ2-1; D unresolved. The CDR3 consists of 14 residues. From germline, CDR1 is MNHNY and CDR2 SVGAGI (reference sequence). The CDR3 DNA follows: TGTGTCACCAGCCCCACGAGAAACTTCAATGAGCAGTTCTTC. Encoded protein: CVTSPTRNFNEQFF.

The gene calls are TRBV7-6 and TRBJ1-1; no definite D call. This CDR3 spans 15 amino acids. Trimming took off 5 bases at V and 5 bases at J, with 18 bases between the two ends. CDR1 is SGHVS, CDR2 FNYEAQ, per germline. The CDR3 protein is CASSIHLRERTEAFF. CDR3 DNA sequence: TGTGCCAGCAGCATACACTTGAGGGAGCGGACTGAAGCTTTCTTT.